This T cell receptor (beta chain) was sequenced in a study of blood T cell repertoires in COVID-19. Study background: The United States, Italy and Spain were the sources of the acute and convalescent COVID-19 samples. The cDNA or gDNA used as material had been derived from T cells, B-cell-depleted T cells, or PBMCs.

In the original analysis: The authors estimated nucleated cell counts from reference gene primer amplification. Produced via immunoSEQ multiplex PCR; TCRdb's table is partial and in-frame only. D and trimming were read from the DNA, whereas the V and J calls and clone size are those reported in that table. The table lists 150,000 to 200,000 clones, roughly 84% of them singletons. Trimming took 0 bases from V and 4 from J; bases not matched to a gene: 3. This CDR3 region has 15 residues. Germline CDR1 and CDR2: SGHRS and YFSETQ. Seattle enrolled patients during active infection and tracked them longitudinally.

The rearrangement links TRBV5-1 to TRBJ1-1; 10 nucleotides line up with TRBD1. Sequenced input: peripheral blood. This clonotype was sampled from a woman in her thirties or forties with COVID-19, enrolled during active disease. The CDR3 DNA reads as TGCGCCAGCAGCTTGGGACAGGGGGCTGGCACTGAAGCTTTCTTT. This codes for CASSLGQGAGTEAFF.